The sequence of this TCR beta chain was determined in a study of CXCR3-negative and CXCR3-positive naive CD8 T cells. This CDR3 is 13 amino acids long. The germline V gene has CDR1 LGHDT and CDR2 YNNKEL (reference sequence). Naive CD8+ T cells carried a CD45RO-CCR7+CD27+CD95- phenotype. With UMI labels, 5' RACE was used to prepare the TRB cDNA libraries. Each CDR3 protein gets one entry in TCRdb, which reprocessed the 5' RACE reads and gives no DNA. The listing contains tens of thousands of distinct CDR3 sequences. Findings and caveats of the study: The study found that naive CXCR3-negative and CXCR3-positive cells shared TRBV-TRBJ usage, while memory cells differed. Naive subsets did not differ in surface CD5, and the authors estimated TCR strength using properties of the TRB CDR3. Comparison of naive cells showed more hydrophobic TRB CDR3s in CXCR3-positive than in CXCR3-negative naive cells.

Points on this clonotype: The antigen remains undetermined.

The clonotype originates from a human donor in good health. Some clones in this sample may be carry-over from other donors' samples. This chain uses TRBV3-1 with TRBJ2-1. The sample was naive CXCR3+ CD8+ T cells from blood. The subset was: CD45RO-CCR7+CD27+CD95- naive CD8+ T cells expressing CXCR3 (TNR3+). The CDR3 loop reads CASSQVGYNEQFF.